This T cell receptor (beta chain) is drawn from a study of spatial heterogeneity in lung cancer. Study outcomes and limitations: Follow-up blood showed ubiquitous expanded tumor TCRs less than blood at resection did.

TCRdb reprocessed the 5' RACE reads via MiXCR and lists one record per CDR3 protein. The data show about 92,000 distinct CDR3 sequences, about an eighth seen once. Concerning this clonotype itself: Its antigen is not identified.

Noted time point: sample taken at primary tumor resection. Tumor, nontumor lung or frozen PBMC supplied whole RNA that was sequenced unsorted. A total of roughly 72 untreated early-stage non-small cell lung cancer patients served as donors. This receptor was identified in a male donor with early-stage non-small cell lung cancer. The sample consisted of PBMCs, taken at surgery.

The CDR3 sequence is CASKSMNTGELFF. The CDR3 nucleotides are TGTGCCAGCAAGAGTATGAACACCGGGGAGCTGTTTTTT. The chain uses TRBV5-4 and TRBJ2-2; the D is unclear. Looked up from germline, CDR1 is SGHNT and CDR2 is YYREEE (reference sequence). The CDR3 sequence is 13 residues long. The V and J ends lost 6 bases and 1 base respectively, with 7 bases between them.